This T cell receptor beta chain was captured in a study of radiation and T cells in renal cell carcinoma. Regarding treatment: treatment-naive control, cytoreductive nephrectomy. Controls included a few female and eleven to twelve male donors, resected 2011 to 2014. J gave up 5 bases and V 9 bases, and 10 bases lay outside the gene matches. The CDR3 extends over 15 amino acids. Sequenced by immunoSEQ multiplex PCR; TCRdb stores in-frame clones only, minus some. The sample contains more than 11,000 clones, roughly 60% of which appear only once. The source of this sequence is a man aged 50-59 years with renal cell carcinoma. The source was tumor tissue, collected from a patient whose treatment was nephrectomy without radiotherapy. V usage is TRBV23-1 and J usage is TRBJ2-3; 11 bases align to TRBD2. TRBV23-1 is annotated as an ORF whose role is uncertain. CDR3 amino acids: CARDVAGGEQDTQYF. DNA for the CDR3: TGCGCCAGGGACGTAGCGGGGGGGGAGCAAGATACGCAGTATTTT.